Below are 3 T cell receptor beta chains sequenced from a single sample in a study of blood T cell repertoires in COVID-19. The assay was immunoSEQ multiplex PCR, and TCRdb's table has in-frame clones only and misses some. There are around 320,000 clones in the sample; around 90% occur only once, and 3.5% to 4.5% lies in the top ten. The material sequenced was PBMCs or T cells enriched from blood (not recorded which). These receptors originate from a woman younger than 35 with acute COVID-19.

A few counts support this clone. V usage is TRBV4-1 and J usage is TRBJ2-5; 11 bases are shared with TRBD2. V trimming: 4 bases; J trimming: 2 bases; junction bases outside the gene matches: 9. Germline V gene sequence: CDR1 MGHRA, CDR2 YSYEKL. The CDR3 covers 17 residues. The CDR3 protein is CASSPLILAGAQETQYF. The DNA for the CDR3 is TGCGCCAGCAGCCCACTCATACTAGCGGGAGCTCAAGAGACCCAGTACTTC.

For this clone: This sample also contains other DNA sequences that code for the same CDR3. V and J are TRBV28 and TRBJ1-5; 9 nucleotides line up with TRBD1. V lost 5 bases to trimming and J lost 4 bases; unmatched junction nucleotides: 3. In germline, CDR1 is MDHEN, CDR2 SYDVKM. The CDR3 sequence is 14 residues long. For the CDR3, the DNA is TGTGCCAGCAGTCTAGGACAGGGGAATCAGCCCCAGCATTTT. Protein sequence: CASSLGQGNQPQHF.

This chain connects TRBV28 to TRBJ2-1; 8 nucleotides align to TRBD2. There are 14 residues in the CDR3. The J segment lost 6 bases and the V segment lost 10 bases, leaving 11 bases of the junction unmatched. Germline CDR1 is MDHEN and CDR2 is SYDVKM. Here the CDR3 DNA reads TGTGCCACCCACGCGGCAGCGGGGGTCAATGAGCAGTTCTTC. Protein: CATHAAAGVNEQFF.